This TCR beta chain is from a study of cytomegalovirus exposure and HLA in healthy donors. Germline V lookup: CDR1 SGHRS, CDR2 YFSETQ. The CDR3 runs 12 residues. The primer mix had 60 Vbeta and 13 Jbeta primers. Produced via immunoSEQ multiplex PCR; TCRdb's table is partial and in-frame only. The data contain 30,000 to 40,000 clones, approximately 79% of them seen just once; the ten biggest clones take up around 8.4%. This clone was seen only a few times. The sequence was collected from a young woman in good health and CMV-seropositive. Sequenced sample: PBMCs. This sequence joins TRBV5-1 and TRBJ2-5; possible D gene TRBD1, 6 bases. The J call could be wrong; TRBJ2-7 is a better fit for the DNA end. The CDR3 protein is CASMGASYEQYF. The DNA for the CDR3 is TGCGCCAGCATGGGGGCTTCCTACGAGCAGTACTTC.